The source of this T cell receptor beta chain is a study of blood T cell repertoires in COVID-19. Study information: Samples taken during acute and convalescent COVID-19 were collected in the United States, Italy and Spain. In each case, the material was cDNA or gDNA derived from T cells, B-cell-depleted T cells, or PBMCs.

The germline V gene has CDR1 MNHEY and CDR2 SMNVEV (reference sequence). Trimming left V 3 bases short and J 2 bases short, with 8 bases between. The length of the CDR3 is 14 residues. In the authors' workflow: Amplified reference gene primers provided the basis for estimating nucleated cell counts. Sequencing was performed with immunoSEQ multiplex PCR; in TCRdb, only in-frame clones are kept and a portion is missing. The V and J calls and the clone size are those of that table, but D and trimming were determined from the DNA. The sample yields about 260,000 clones, about 88% seen once. This sequence was found in a man aged 25 to 40 with acute COVID-19. This chain connects TRBV27 to TRBJ2-1; possibly TRBD2 for D (5 bases). Sample: PBMCs or T cells enriched from blood (not recorded which). CDR3 loop: CASSLRETYNEQFF. In DNA, the CDR3 is TGTGCCAGCAGTTTGAGGGAAACCTACAATGAGCAGTTCTTC.